The 23 T cell receptor beta chains below were found in one sample sequenced in a study of cytomegalovirus exposure and HLA in healthy donors (dated 2017 in TCRdb). Library preparation was by the immunoSEQ multiplex PCR assay. For the multiplex PCR, a mixture combining 60 forward primers for TCR Vbeta segments and 13 reverse primers for TCR Jbeta segments was used. The table comes from immuneACCESS by way of TCRdb, which keeps in-frame sequences with V and J called. Part of the clones is missing from these tables; in studies checked, under half for an unresolved V gene and the rest for unknown reasons. The table for this sample lists about 67,000 clones; roughly 75% of them were counted only once. Jointly, the top ten make up about 8.3% of the sample. Sequenced sample: PBMCs. The receptors originated from a man in his sixties in good health and CMV-seropositive.

The chain combines TRBV12-2 with TRBJ1-6; TRBD1, the D gene given by the table, was not confirmed from the DNA. TRBV12-2 is designated a pseudogene. This CDR3 spans 17 amino acids. CDR3 protein: CASRRPRGRAYNSPLHF. Written as DNA, the CDR3 is TGTGCAAGTCGCCGCCCCAGGGGGCGCGCCTATAATTCACCCCTCCACTTT.

The chain employs TRBV11-3 and TRBJ1-4; D perhaps matches TRBD1 (6 bases). V lost 5 bases, J lost 6 bases, and 19 bases lay in between. Germline V gene sequence: CDR1 SGHNT, CDR2 YENEEA. The length of the CDR3 is 16 residues. The CDR3 bases are TGTGCCAGCAGCAGAAGACAGGCGGGGGGGGATGAAAAACTGTTTTTT. Encoded protein: CASSRRQAGGDEKLFF.

The rearrangement joins TRBV6-5 to TRBJ1-3, with 7 nucleotides matching TRBD1. The CDR3 spans 15 residues. The junction had 8 bases not matched to a gene; V was cut back by 6 bases and J by 3 bases. Germline-derived CDR1 and CDR2 are MNHEY and SVGAGI. The CDR3 nucleotides read TGTGCCAGCAGGGAGCGACAGGGTCTTGGAAACACCATATATTTT. This sequence encodes CASRERQGLGNTIYF.

The rearrangement uses TRBV6-6 and TRBJ1-6; D gene ambiguous. Deletions cut 7 bases from V and 5 bases from J, with 9 bases between. The CDR3 extends over 13 amino acids. The V gene's germline CDR1 is MNHNY and CDR2 SVGAGI (reference sequence). The CDR3 sequence: CASKISDNSPLHF. In nucleotides, the CDR3 is TGTGCCAGCAAGATCAGTGATAATTCACCCCTCCACTTT.

The chain has TRBV7-9 and TRBJ2-7, with 10 bases aligning to TRBD1. The germline V gene encodes CDR1 SEHNR and CDR2 FQNEAQ (reference sequence). J was trimmed by 0 bases and V by 3 bases; bases with no gene match: 11. CDR3 size: 18 residues. CDR3 DNA: TGTGCCAGCAGCTTTCCGGGACAGGGGTTCGTAAGCTCCTACGAGCAGTACTTC. It yields the protein CASSFPGQGFVSSYEQYF.

The V gene is TRBV4-1, the J gene TRBJ1-1; D remains unclear. CDR1 and CDR2 (germline): MGHRA, YSYEKL. The CDR3 is 12 amino acids. V was cut by 4 bases and J by 5 bases, with 8 bases left in between. CDR3 amino acids: CASSLGETEAFF. CDR3 in DNA: TGCGCCAGCAGCCTGGGAGAAACTGAAGCTTTCTTT.

This clone was observed once. This chain uses TRBV19 with TRBJ2-5; a weak D match, TRBD1 (6 bases). The J call could be wrong; TRBJ2-7 is a better fit for the DNA end. CDR3 length equals 14 residues. Germline values: CDR1 LNHDA, CDR2 SQIVND (reference sequence). CDR3 residues: CASSRTATSYEQYF. DNA for the CDR3: TGTGCCAGTAGTAGGACAGCTACCTCCTACGAGCAGTACTTC.

The rearrangement uses TRBV6-5 and TRBJ1-1; a weak D match, TRBD1 (5 bases). V dropped 1 base and J dropped 1 base, with 10 bases sitting between them. Germline CDR1 reads MNHEY; CDR2 reads SVGAGI. This CDR3 is built from 15 residues. The CDR3 sequence: CASSYLARANTEAFF. For the CDR3, the DNA is TGTGCCAGCAGTTACTTAGCCAGGGCGAACACTGAAGCTTTCTTT.

The V call is TRBV2, the J call TRBJ2-5; 11 bases align to TRBD2. Trimming removed 5 bases from V and 1 base from J; junction bases left unmatched: 3. Germline-derived CDR1 and CDR2 are SNHLY and FYNNEI. The CDR3 extends over 15 amino acids. CDR3 sequence (DNA): TGTGCCAGCAGTACCACTAGCGGGAGCCAAGAGACCCAGTACTTC. Its protein is CASSTTSGSQETQYF.

The genes are TRBV9 and TRBJ2-3; tentative D call: TRBD2 (6 bases). Between the trimmed V and J ends, which lost 3 bases and 3 bases, there was a span of 14 bases. Germline lookup yields CDR1 SGDLS and CDR2 YYNGEE. The CDR3 is 15 residues long. The CDR3 loop reads CASSEAWTKTDTQYF. The CDR3 coding sequence is TGTGCCAGCAGCGAGGCGTGGACTAAAACAGATACGCAGTATTTT.

The chain couples TRBV19 to TRBJ2-5; D is undetermined. Germline lookup yields CDR1 LNHDA and CDR2 SQIVND (reference sequence). The CDR3 runs 12 residues. V shed 7 bases and J shed 0 bases, with 6 bases lying between them. CDR3 nucleotides: TGTGCCAGTAATGACAACCAAGAGACCCAGTACTTC. The encoded protein is CASNDNQETQYF.

The chain combines TRBV6-1 with TRBJ2-6; D might be TRBD1 (5 bases). There are 17 residues in the CDR3. Per germline, CDR1 MNHNS and CDR2 SASEGT. The V end lost 4 bases, the J end lost 4 bases, and 17 bases lay between the germline ends. CDR3: CASSGLDSSRGANVLTF. CDR3 bases: TGTGCCAGCAGTGGATTAGACAGTAGCCGCGGGGCCAACGTCCTGACTTTC.

The chain has TRBV6-7 and TRBJ2-1, with D perhaps TRBD2 (6 bases). TRBV6-7 is an ORF, with its function uncertain. The CDR3 runs to 21 residues. V dropped 8 bases and J dropped 2 bases, with 34 bases sitting between them. In nucleotides, the CDR3 is TGTGCCAGCCTTCCCCCGGGAACCGGGACTCGCGCATCCACCGCCTACAATGAGCAGTTCTTC. It yields the protein CASLPPGTGTRASTAYNEQFF.

The chain has TRBV5-1 and TRBJ2-5, with TRBD1 matching 8 bases. V lost 4 bases to trimming and J lost 4 bases; unmatched junction nucleotides: 6. This CDR3 has 14 residues. The germline V gene encodes CDR1 SGHRS and CDR2 YFSETQ. The CDR3 sequence is CASSNGQGSETQYF. The DNA for the CDR3 is TGCGCCAGCAGCAACGGACAGGGATCAGAGACCCAGTACTTC.

The sample holds a few counts of this clone. The V and J genes are TRBV15 and TRBJ2-5; D remains unclear. This CDR3 contains 13 residues. The germline CDR1 and CDR2 sequences are LNHNV and YYDKDF (reference sequence). Trimming cost V 0 bases and J 4 bases, with 6 bases left between them. The CDR3, as DNA: TGTGCCACCAGCAGAGATCTTGTAGAGACCCAGTACTTC. Its translation: CATSRDLVETQYF.

This clone was found a few times. V gene TRBV29-1 combines with J gene TRBJ1-1; D is perhaps TRBD1 (5 bases). Trimming cost V 6 bases and J 1 base, with 9 bases left between them. Germline V gene data show CDR1 as SQVTM and CDR2 as ANQGSEA. This CDR3 region has 12 residues. The CDR3: CSVEGRNTEAFF. The CDR3 coding sequence is TGCAGCGTGGAGGGGAGGAACACTGAAGCTTTCTTT. The entire variable domain, with the rest obtained from reference TRBV29-1 and TRBJ1-1, is as follows: SAVISQKPSRDICQRGTSLTIQCQVDSQVTMMFWYRQQPGQSLTLIATANQGSEATYESGFVIDKFPISRPNLTFSTLTVSNMSPEDSSIYLCSVEGRNTEAFFGQGTRLTVV.

In regard to this clone: A read error may account for a junction end that differs from germline. The chain employs TRBV4-1 and TRBJ1-2, with D maybe TRBD1 (6 bases). CDR1 is MGHRA, CDR2 YSYEKL, per germline. This CDR3 has 15 residues. The CDR3 region is CASSQDLVQGYGYTF. CDR3 bases: TGTGCCAGCAGCCAAGATCTGGTACAGGGCTATGGCTACACCTTC.

This clone was seen a handful of times. The genes are TRBV2 and TRBJ2-1, with no clear D. The CDR3 consists of 11 residues. Trimming removed 6 bases from V and 5 bases from J, with 5 bases in between. Germline V gene sequence: CDR1 SNHLY, CDR2 FYNNEI. The CDR3 protein is CASSFDNEQFF. The CDR3 DNA sequence: TGTGCCAGCAGCTTTGACAATGAGCAGTTCTTC.

The chain uses TRBV19 and TRBJ1-1; tentatively, D is TRBD1 (5 bases). Per the germline V gene, CDR1 is LNHDA and CDR2 is SQIVND (reference sequence). The length of the CDR3 is 15 residues. The V and J ends lost 7 bases and 3 bases respectively, with 18 bases between them. CDR3 loop: CASTWGGDSYTEAFF. CDR3 sequence (DNA): TGTGCCAGTACCTGGGGGGGGGATAGTTACACTGAAGCTTTCTTT.

The chain recombines TRBV27 with TRBJ1-2; D may be TRBD1 (6 bases). V lost 4 bases, J lost 8 bases, and 17 bases lay in between. The V gene's germline CDR1 is MNHEY and CDR2 SMNVEV (reference sequence). The CDR3 sequence is 14 residues long. CDR3 DNA: TGTGCCAGCAGTTGGTCAGGGGATAGTAAAGGCTACACCTTC. Translating it yields CASSWSGDSKGYTF.

The V and J genes are TRBV5-1 and TRBJ2-5, with 8 bases aligning to TRBD2. V lost 6 bases, J lost 1 base, and 5 bases stayed unmatched. Germline-derived CDR1 and CDR2 are SGHRS and YFSETQ. The CDR3 is 14 residues long. The CDR3 region is CASTPGGVQETQYF. In DNA form, the CDR3 reads TGCGCCAGCACCCCGGGGGGGGTCCAAGAGACCCAGTACTTC.

This clone was observed a single time. V is TRBV5-4 and J is TRBJ2-3; 7 nucleotides align to TRBD2. Germline CDR1 SGHNT, CDR2 YYREEE (reference sequence). The CDR3 covers 15 residues. Trimming took 4 bases from V and 0 from J; bases not matched to a gene: 5. CDR3 residues: CASSATSASTDTQYF. As DNA, the CDR3 is TGTGCCAGCAGCGCAACTAGCGCCAGCACAGATACGCAGTATTTT.

The rearrangement links TRBV6-5 to TRBJ2-7; D might be TRBD2 (5 bases). The CDR3 spans 16 residues. Germline CDR1 reads MNHEY; CDR2 reads SVGAGI. V was trimmed by 2 bases and J by 3 bases, leaving 17 bases between them. CDR3 residues: CASSYQRPSSGYEQYF. CDR3 DNA sequence: TGTGCCAGCAGTTACCAGAGACCGTCGAGCGGCTACGAGCAGTACTTC.